These 11 T cell receptor beta chains originate from one sample sequenced in a study of blood T cell repertoires in COVID-19. Libraries were prepared by immunoSEQ multiplex PCR; TCRdb keeps only in-frame clonotypes and omits some of them. The repertoire holds tens of thousands of clones, about 75% seen once, with about 29% in the top ten. Sequencing used peripheral blood. The receptors were gathered from a human donor in a cohort sampled during active COVID-19.

The chain joins TRBV19 to TRBJ1-2; 10 bases line up with TRBD1. Per the germline V gene, CDR1 is LNHDA and CDR2 is SQIVND (reference sequence). V shed 4 bases and J 1 base; nucleotides not matched to a gene: 6. This CDR3 is built from 16 residues. CDR3 in amino acids: CASSRDRGFSNYGYTF. In DNA, the CDR3 is TGTGCCAGTAGTAGGGACAGGGGCTTCAGTAACTATGGCTACACCTTC.

The gene calls are TRBV7-6 and TRBJ2-7; D is possibly TRBD1 (6 bases). The CDR3 contains 14 residues. Trimming took 0 bases from V and 5 from J, leaving 11 bases between them. Germline CDR1 reads SGHVS; CDR2 reads FNYEAQ. In DNA, the CDR3 is TGTGCCAGCAGCTTAGCAGGACAGTCCCACGAGCAGTACTTC. This encodes CASSLAGQSHEQYF.

J is TRBJ1-2 and V is TRBV18, with D maybe TRBD1 (5 bases). CDR1 KGHSH and CDR2 LQKENI come from the germline V gene. The V and J ends lost 2 bases and 3 bases respectively, with 7 bases between them. The CDR3 runs to 13 residues. The CDR3 DNA sequence: TGTGCCAGCTCACCAGAGACAGACTATGGCTACACCTTC. Its protein is CASSPETDYGYTF.

At least ten counts were recorded for this clone. The V gene is TRBV15, the J gene TRBJ1-3; the D gene is possibly TRBD1 (5 bases). Trimming stripped 0 bases from V and 0 bases from J, with 12 bases between. Germline values: CDR1 LNHNV, CDR2 YYDKDF (reference sequence). This CDR3 region has 17 residues. CDR3 in DNA: TGTGCCACCAGCAGAGATCGAGACAGCAGCTCTGGAAACACCATATATTTT. Translating gives CATSRDRDSSSGNTIYF.

J is TRBJ1-2 and V is TRBV5-6; 7 bases are a match to TRBD1. The CDR3 has 12 residues. The germline V gene encodes CDR1 SGHDT and CDR2 YYEEEE. The V gene end was trimmed by 6 bases and the J gene end by 5 bases; junction bases not matched to a gene: 4. The CDR3 nucleotides read TGTGCCAGCACCATACAGGGGTATGGCTACACCTTC. Translating gives CASTIQGYGYTF.

CDR3 protein: CATSRRDRTPRGAEAFF. For the CDR3, the DNA is TGTGCCACCAGCAGGCGGGACAGGACCCCCCGTGGTGCTGAAGCTTTCTTT. The chain combines TRBV15 with TRBJ1-1; 8 nucleotides line up with TRBD1. The CDR3 extends over 17 amino acids. From germline, CDR1 is LNHNV and CDR2 YYDKDF (reference sequence). V shed 3 bases and J 6 bases; nucleotides not matched to a gene: 15. Complete variable domain (other parts from reference TRBV15 and TRBJ1-1): DAMVIQNPRYQVTQFGKPVTLSCSQTLNHNVMYWYQQKSSQAPKLLFHYYDKDFNNEADTPDNFQSRRPNTSFCFLDIRSPGLGDTAMYLCATSRRDRTPRGAEAFFGQGTRLTVV.

The chain joins TRBV3-1 (or the pseudogene TRBV3-2) to TRBJ1-6, with D perhaps TRBD1 (6 bases). This CDR3 contains 16 residues. Germline CDR1 reads LGHDT; CDR2 reads YNNKEL (reference sequence). Between the trimmed V and J ends, which lost 1 base and 6 bases, there was a span of 13 bases. The CDR3 nucleotides are TGTGCCAGCAGCCAAGGGTCAGGGGTTCGTAATTCACCCCTCCACTTT. It codes for CASSQGSGVRNSPLHF.

By sample fraction, this clone is medium-sized (0.01 to 0.1%). This chain joins TRBV7-5 and TRBJ2-7; the table's D call, TRBD1, was not checked against the DNA. TRBV7-5 counts as a pseudogene. The CDR3 length is 14 residues. The CDR3 here is CARSLWDRDYEQYF. CDR3 in DNA: TGTGCCAGAAGCCTATGGGACAGAGACTACGAGCAGTACTTC.

This clone was observed a single time. The chain joins TRBV5-6 to TRBJ1-5; D is perhaps TRBD1 (6 bases). Trimming removed 4 bases from V and 6 bases from J, with 8 bases in between. Germline assignment: CDR1 SGHDT and CDR2 YYEEEE. The CDR3 consists of 12 residues. The CDR3 is CASSLGAQPQHF. The CDR3 DNA is TGTGCCAGCAGCCTGGGGGCTCAGCCCCAGCATTTT.

This clone was seen a handful of times. The chain couples TRBV4-2 to TRBJ1-5, with 7 nucleotides matching TRBD1. CDR1 and CDR2 from the germline V gene are LGHNA and YNFKEQ. CDR3 length: 15 residues. V dropped 4 bases and J dropped 4; count of bases not matched to a gene: 7. For the CDR3, the DNA is TGTGCCAGCAGCCGCATGACAGGGTCAAATCAGCCCCAGCATTTT. Amino acid sequence: CASSRMTGSNQPQHF.

This clone was recorded a few times. CDR3 protein: CASRDLGGVNTEAFF. The CDR3 DNA is TGTGCCAGCAGGGACTTGGGGGGGGTGAACACTGAAGCTTTCTTT. This rearrangement joins TRBV28 to TRBJ1-1; tentative D call: TRBD1 (5 bases). CDR3 size: 15 residues. Germline assignment: CDR1 MDHEN and CDR2 SYDVKM. The ends were cut back, 6 bases at V and 0 bases at J, with 14 bases in the middle.